The 12 T cell receptor beta chains given below trace back to one sample, sequenced in a study of T-cell memory formation after mild COVID-19. TCRdb analysed the 5' RACE reads with MiXCR anew, one entry per CDR3 protein. The sample carries approximately 100,000 distinct CDR3 sequences, 11% recorded once. The sample consisted of PBMCs or a T cell subset sorted from them (not recorded which). The receptors originated from a man between 18 and 35 years old who had mild COVID-19 (a few samples of this study predate the infection). Cell type and time point are not known.

This chain uses TRBV20-1 with TRBJ2-7; D uncertain. The V gene lost 0 bases and the J gene lost 2 bases, with 5 bases spanning the gap. The CDR3 is 12 amino acids. Germline V CDR1 and CDR2: DFQATT, SNEGSKA (reference sequence). CDR3 amino acids: CSAREETYEQYV. CDR3 DNA sequence: TGCAGTGCTAGAGAGGAGACCTACGAGCAGTACGTC.

Many counts were recorded for this clonotype. V and J are TRBV4-2 and TRBJ2-7; the D is unclear. The CDR3 extends over 13 amino acids. Trimming cost V 0 bases and J 4 bases, with 7 bases left between them. CDR1 is LGHNA and CDR2 is YNFKEQ in the germline V gene. The CDR3: CASSQEQVYEQYF. Written as DNA, the CDR3 is TGTGCCAGCAGCCAAGAGCAGGTTTACGAGCAGTACTTC.

The genes are TRBV20-1 and TRBJ1-5; tentatively, D is TRBD1 (6 bases). Germline V gene sequence: CDR1 DFQATT, CDR2 SNEGSKA (reference sequence). V lost 3 bases and J 5 bases, leaving 17 bases between the germline ends. CDR3 size: 15 residues. The CDR3 nucleotides read TGCAGTGCTAGTGCGGGGGCTGGGGCGGATCAGCCCCAGCATTTT. The encoded protein is CSASAGAGADQPQHF.

The J gene is TRBJ1-5, the V gene TRBV15, with D tentatively TRBD1 (6 bases). The V end was cut by 5 bases, the J end by 1 base, with 21 bases between. Germline V gene lookup returns CDR1 LNHNV and CDR2 YYDKDF (reference sequence). The CDR3 spans 18 residues. The DNA for the CDR3 is TGTGCCACCAGCGGGGGCCCTATGAGGATGACCAGCAATCAGCCCCAGCATTTT. It yields the protein CATSGGPMRMTSNQPQHF.

This clonotype was picked up many times. The genes are TRBV5-1 and TRBJ2-7, with a tentative D call TRBD2 (6 bases). V lost 1 base to trimming and J lost 3 bases, with 8 bases between them. There are 13 residues in the CDR3. Germline V CDR1 and CDR2: SGHRS, YFSETQ. CDR3 nucleotides: TGCGCCAGCAGCTTGACCGGGAGCTACGAGCAGTACTTC. Protein: CASSLTGSYEQYF.

This clonotype came up a few times. The chain links TRBV12-3 or TRBV12-4 to TRBJ1-1, with D unclear. The V and J ends lost 3 bases and 5 bases respectively, with 13 bases between them. The CDR3 has 14 amino acids. CDR3 in amino acids: CASSLMLGLTEAFF. As DNA, the CDR3 is TGTGCCAGCAGTTTGATGTTGGGATTGACTGAAGCTTTCTTT.

This clonotype came up many times. The junction departs from the called germline gene at one end, perhaps through a read error. The V and J genes are TRBV7-7 and TRBJ2-5, with D unclear. This CDR3 is 14 amino acids long. From germline, CDR1 is SSHAT and CDR2 FNYEAQ (reference sequence). The CDR3 DNA follows: TGTGCTAGCAGCCCAGAGGCGTACCAAGAGACCCAGTACTTC. The encoded protein is CASSPEAYQETQYF.

This clonotype was observed a few times. V is TRBV7-9 and J is TRBJ1-4; 7 bases are shared with TRBD1. Germline assignment: CDR1 SEHNR and CDR2 FQNEAQ (reference sequence). The CDR3 contains 16 residues. The ends lost 2 bases at V and 4 bases at J; junction bases unmatched: 7. Here the CDR3 reads CASSLMGRDSNEKLFF. For the CDR3, the DNA is TGTGCCAGCAGCTTAATGGGCCGGGACAGTAATGAAAAACTGTTTTTT.

The CDR3 DNA reads as TGTGCCAGCAGTGAAGCAGGGCTAGCGGGGGGTCCACCTTACGAGCAGTACTTC. This gives the protein CASSEAGLAGGPPYEQYF. The chain couples TRBV2 to TRBJ2-7, with TRBD2 identical over 11 bases. The CDR3 contains 18 residues. The J segment lost 4 bases and the V segment lost 0 bases, leaving 11 bases of the junction unmatched. The germline CDR1 and CDR2 sequences are SNHLY and FYNNEI.

This chain joins TRBV27 and TRBJ2-7; 7 positions match TRBD1. This CDR3 has 14 amino acids. The germline V gene encodes CDR1 MNHEY and CDR2 SMNVEV (reference sequence). The DNA of the CDR3 is TGTGCAGCGGCAAAAGGGGGACAGACCTACGAGCAGTACTTC. This translates into CAAAKGGQTYEQYF.

The J gene is TRBJ2-3, the V gene TRBV7-3, with 16 bases aligning to TRBD2. Germline CDR1 is SGHTA and CDR2 is FQGTGA. The V gene end was trimmed by 3 bases and the J gene end by 6 bases; junction bases not matched to a gene: 9. The CDR3 has 18 residues. The CDR3 sequence is CASSLTPGLAGGSDTQYF. The CDR3 bases are TGTGCCAGCAGCTTGACTCCGGGACTAGCGGGAGGGTCCGATACGCAGTATTTT.

The chain combines TRBV29-1 with TRBJ2-1, with D perhaps matching TRBD2 (6 bases). The CDR3 is 11 amino acids. Germline CDR1 reads SQVTM; CDR2 reads ANQGSEA. The ends were cut back, 7 bases at V and 6 bases at J, with 10 bases in the middle. The CDR3 loop is CSGLVLNEQFF. The CDR3 DNA reads TGCAGCGGACTAGTACTCAATGAGCAGTTCTTC.